Presented here are 2 T cell receptor beta chains from one specimen sequenced in a study of cytomegalovirus exposure and HLA in healthy donors. PCR involved 60 Vbeta and 13 Jbeta primers. The repertoire was sequenced with immunoSEQ multiplex PCR; TCRdb's copy has only in-frame clones and lacks some. The table shows over 150,000 clones, with approximately 81% occurring only once. The material sequenced was PBMCs. The receptor set was obtained from a boy between 2 and 15 years old in good health and CMV-seronegative.

The chain has TRBV27 and TRBJ1-2; TRBD1 matches 7 bases. Germline CDR1 reads MNHEY; CDR2 reads SMNVEV (reference sequence). The CDR3 runs 14 residues. Losses at the gene ends were 5 bases for V and 1 base for J; bases not matched to a gene: 4. The CDR3 here is CASSLRDSNYGYTF. CDR3 bases: TGTGCCAGCAGTCTCCGGGACAGTAACTATGGCTACACCTTC.

The rearrangement joins TRBV5-6 to TRBJ1-3; 8 nucleotides align to TRBD1. Trimming took 5 bases from V and 4 from J; bases not matched to a gene: 8. The CDR3 covers 15 residues. CDR1 is SGHDT, CDR2 YYEEEE, per germline. CDR3 in amino acids: CASSSQGAGGNTIYF. CDR3 nucleotides: TGTGCCAGCAGTTCCCAGGGGGCGGGCGGAAACACCATATATTTT.